This record covers a single T cell receptor (beta chain). With random hexamers, reverse transcription was performed on about 0.5 to 1 ug of RNA. TCRdb reprocessed the immunoSEQ multiplex PCR reads via MiXCR and lists one record per CDR3 protein. The sample has almost 450,000 distinct CDR3 sequences, 85% seen once. The authors negatively isolated CD8+ and CD4+ T cells and FACS-enriched TEMRA cells. The data stem from a study of CD8 T cells in Susac syndrome. This CDR3 is built from 16 residues. Trimming removed 5 bases from V and 0 bases from J, with 13 bases in between. Germline V CDR1 and CDR2: MNHEY, SVGEGT.

The J gene is TRBJ1-4, the V gene TRBV6-2 or TRBV6-3, with unresolved D. Source material: CD8+ T cells from PBMCs. The receptor was derived from a human donor with multiple sclerosis. The CDR3 DNA sequence: TGTGCCAGCAGTGCGGCTCCAGTTTCAACTAATGAAAAACTGTTTTTT. As protein: CASSAAPVSTNEKLFF.